The next 30 T cell receptor beta chains were all read from a single sample in a study of beta chain features in type 1 diabetes. Whole-study findings and limits: In all four CD4+ subsets, TCRB CDR3 length was significantly, moderately reduced in type 1 diabetes.

No antigen has been assigned to these receptors. Isolated RNA was reverse transcribed in full, so expressed TCRB transcripts were sequenced. The protocol was immunoSEQ multiplex PCR, while the TCRdb copy is restricted to in-frame clones and leaves out a portion. The sample lists fewer than 400,000 clones, 9.3% occurring once. The specimen sequenced was central memory CD4+ T cells from blood. The source is a man aged 25 to 45 with type 1 diabetes.

This clone was observed a handful of times. The gene calls are TRBV30 and TRBJ1-5; no definite D call. This CDR3 contains 12 residues. Germline lookup yields CDR1 GTSNPN and CDR2 SVGIG (reference sequence). The ends were cut back, 5 bases at V and 0 bases at J, with 5 bases in the middle. CDR3 sequence reads: CAWDSSNQPQHF. The CDR3 bases are TGTGCCTGGGATAGTAGCAATCAGCCCCAGCATTTT. Based on the CDR3 plus reference TRBV30 and TRBJ1-5, the full variable domain is SQTIHQWPATLVQPVGSPLSLECTVEGTSNPNLYWYRQAAGRGLQLLFYSVGIGQISSEVPQNLSASRPQDRQFILSSKKLLLSDSGFYLCAWDSSNQPQHFGDGTRLSIL.

The rearrangement links TRBV19 to TRBJ2-5; D may correspond to TRBD1 or TRBD2 (6 bases each). This CDR3 spans 15 amino acids. V was trimmed by 5 bases and J by 5 bases, leaving 18 bases between them. The germline V gene has CDR1 LNHDA and CDR2 SQIVND (reference sequence). The DNA for the CDR3 is TGTGCCAGTAGTGTGTCGGGGGCACCGGATGAGACCCAGTACTTC. This codes for CASSVSGAPDETQYF.

The V call is TRBV6-5, the J call TRBJ2-7, with TRBD2 identical over 8 bases. The CDR3 covers 14 residues. The germline V gene encodes CDR1 MNHEY and CDR2 SVGAGI. The ends lost 6 bases at V and 6 bases at J; junction bases unmatched: 10. The CDR3 nucleotides are TGTGCCAGCAGCCTCAAGCGGGGGTCGGGCGAGCAGTACTTC. This encodes CASSLKRGSGEQYF.

The chain carries TRBV6-6 and TRBJ1-5; D unclear. The germline V and J ends were trimmed by 0 bases and 0 bases, with 9 bases remaining between them. This CDR3 region has 16 residues. CDR1 MNHNY and CDR2 SVGAGI come from the germline V gene (reference sequence). Here the CDR3 reads CASSYSFDVSNQPQHF. CDR3 nucleotide sequence: TGTGCCAGCAGTTACTCCTTCGACGTTAGCAATCAGCCCCAGCATTTT.

This clone has only a few counts. The chain uses TRBV9 and TRBJ2-5; possibly TRBD2 for D (5 bases). The V gene lost 0 bases and the J gene lost 5 bases, with 11 bases spanning the gap. This CDR3 is 14 amino acids long. CDR1 and CDR2 from the germline V gene are SGDLS and YYNGEE. CDR3 residues: CASSVAPSMETQYF. The CDR3 coding sequence is TGTGCCAGCAGCGTAGCCCCTAGCATGGAGACCCAGTACTTC.

CDR3 sequence reads: CASSAGSGVSRETQYF. The CDR3 nucleotides are TGTGCCAGCAGTGCCGGATCAGGGGTTAGTAGAGAGACCCAGTACTTC. The chain uses TRBV27 and TRBJ2-5; D possibly corresponds to TRBD1 (6 bases). Germline loops: CDR1 MNHEY, CDR2 SMNVEV (reference sequence). There are 16 residues in the CDR3. V gave up 5 bases and J gave up 4 bases, with 20 bases separating them.

This clone was counted a few times. This sequence joins TRBV29-1 and TRBJ1-2; D is undetermined. Germline assignment: CDR1 SQVTM and CDR2 ANQGSEA. CDR3 length: 12 amino acids. V lost 3 bases and J 4 bases, leaving 9 bases between the germline ends. The CDR3 here is CSVDGGGYGYTF. The CDR3 bases are TGCAGCGTTGATGGAGGAGGCTATGGCTACACCTTC.

This clone was counted between two and nine times. The V gene is TRBV14, the J gene TRBJ1-2; D not resolved. The CDR3 runs to 16 residues. Trimming shortened V by 0 bases and J by 4 bases, and 15 bases separated the two germline ends. Germline lookup yields CDR1 SGHDN and CDR2 FVKESK. CDR3 coding DNA: TGTGCCAGCAGCCAAGATCTAAGAGGACTTGCCTATGGCTACACCTTC. It yields the protein CASSQDLRGLAYGYTF.

The chain couples TRBV27 to TRBJ2-2; D uncertain. Trimming took 5 bases from V and 5 from J, leaving 12 bases between them. This CDR3 contains 14 residues. The germline gives CDR1 MNHEY, CDR2 SMNVEV (reference sequence). The CDR3 DNA is TGTGCCAGCAGTGAATCCGGCGTGACCGGGGAGCTGTTTTTT. Amino acids: CASSESGVTGELFF.

This rearrangement joins TRBV6-5 to TRBJ2-5; D is ambiguous. Deletions cut 2 bases from V and 4 bases from J, with 8 bases between. Germline CDR1 reads MNHEY; CDR2 reads SVGAGI. There are 13 residues in the CDR3. CDR3 nucleotides: TGTGCCAGCAGTTACGGCCAGAGAGAGACCCAGTACTTC. Translating it yields CASSYGQRETQYF.

There are a few counts of this clone. This CDR3 is CASSRALYTGKANTEAFF. The DNA for the CDR3 is TGTGCCAGCAGCAGAGCCCTATATACGGGGAAAGCGAACACTGAAGCTTTCTTT. V gene TRBV5-5 combines with J gene TRBJ1-1; D gene ambiguous. From germline, CDR1 is SGHKS and CDR2 YYEKEE (reference sequence). CDR3 length: 18 residues. V lost 4 bases, J lost 1 base, and 23 bases lay in between. The complete variable domain, with remaining parts taken from reference TRBV5-5 and TRBJ1-1, reads DAGVTQSPTHLIKTRGQQVTLRCSPISGHKSVSWYQQVLGQGPQFIFQYYEKEERGRGNFPDRFSARQFPNYSSELNVNALLLGDSALYLCASSRALYTGKANTEAFFGQGTRLTVV.

This clone showed up many times. The genes are TRBV7-2 and TRBJ2-5; D assignment may be TRBD1 or TRBD2 (7 bases each). Deletions cut 4 bases from V and 4 bases from J, with 16 bases between. The CDR3 length is 15 residues. The germline CDR1 and CDR2 sequences are SGHTA and FQGNSA. The CDR3, as DNA: TGTGCCAGCAGCTCGCAGGGGAGGGGGCCAGAGACCCAGTACTTC. Its translation: CASSSQGRGPETQYF.

This clone was observed many times. The chain couples TRBV5-6 to TRBJ2-1, with a weak D call TRBD2 (5 bases). The CDR3 has 17 residues. The V end was cut by 3 bases, the J end by 3 bases, with 19 bases between. The germline CDR1 and CDR2 sequences are SGHDT and YYEEEE. This CDR3 reads CASSWRSGNRVYNEQFF. Here the CDR3 DNA reads TGTGCCAGCAGCTGGAGATCGGGAAACCGGGTCTACAATGAGCAGTTCTTC.

The rearrangement joins TRBV30 to TRBJ2-1, with TRBD2 matching over 8 bases. The CDR3 totals 12 residues. Germline V lookup: CDR1 GTSNPN, CDR2 SVGIG (reference sequence). V dropped 4 bases and J dropped 10; count of bases not matched to a gene: 6. CDR3 amino acids: CAWIGGAWEQFF. The DNA of the CDR3 is TGTGCCTGGATCGGGGGGGCATGGGAGCAGTTCTTC. The whole variable domain, remainder taken from reference TRBV30 and TRBJ2-1, is SQTIHQWPATLVQPVGSPLSLECTVEGTSNPNLYWYRQAAGRGLQLLFYSVGIGQISSEVPQNLSASRPQDRQFILSSKKLLLSDSGFYLCAWIGGAWEQFFGPGTRLTVL.

The rearrangement uses TRBV4-3 and TRBJ2-3; D gene ambiguous. V shed 1 base and J shed 7 bases, with 9 bases lying between them. Per the germline V gene, CDR1 is LGHNA and CDR2 is YSLEER. This CDR3 region has 13 residues. The CDR3 loop reads CASSQAGSNTQYF. The CDR3 nucleotides are TGCGCCAGCAGCCAAGCCGGGTCAAATACGCAGTATTTT.

The J gene is TRBJ1-5, the V gene TRBV10-3; D is unclear. V was shortened by 0 bases and J by 4 bases, with 10 bases between the two germline ends. The CDR3 extends over 15 amino acids. Per the germline V gene, CDR1 is ENHRY and CDR2 is SYGVKD. In nucleotides, the CDR3 is TGTGCCATCAGTGAGTCGGTTTTGGGGAATCAGCCCCAGCATTTT. Translated, it gives CAISESVLGNQPQHF.

There are a few counts of this clone. V is TRBV18 and J is TRBJ2-5; D is ambiguous. V was pared by 2 bases and J by 3 bases, with 7 bases between. Germline lookup yields CDR1 KGHSH and CDR2 LQKENI. The CDR3 sequence is 13 residues long. The CDR3 region has the DNA TGTGCCAGCTCACCAGGTGAGGAAGAGACCCAGTACTTC. Its translation is CASSPGEEETQYF.

This clone turned up a few times. The chain is built from TRBV10-3 and TRBJ2-1, with D uncertain. Germline lookup yields CDR1 ENHRY and CDR2 SYGVKD. Trimming took off 6 bases at V and 0 bases at J, with 15 bases between the two ends. The CDR3 consists of 16 residues. The CDR3 sequence: CAISAGTSYSYNEQFF. The CDR3 nucleotides read TGTGCCATCAGCGCAGGAACAAGCTACTCCTACAATGAGCAGTTCTTC.

This clone was recorded a few times. The chain uses TRBV4-3 and TRBJ2-5; either TRBD1 or TRBD2 may fit D (5 bases each). The CDR3 extends over 16 amino acids. The V gene lost 0 bases and the J gene lost 5 bases, with 16 bases spanning the gap. Germline CDR1 is LGHNA and CDR2 is YSLEER. The CDR3 spells CASSQDPGAPWETQYF. The CDR3 coding sequence is TGCGCCAGCAGCCAAGATCCCGGGGCGCCCTGGGAGACCCAGTACTTC.

This clone was recorded a few times. The chain combines TRBV6-5 with TRBJ2-7, with 10 bases fitting TRBD1. The CDR3 totals 12 residues. V dropped 8 bases and J dropped 4; count of bases not matched to a gene: 2. Germline lookup yields CDR1 MNHEY and CDR2 SVGAGI. CDR3 protein: CASGGQGYEQYF. The CDR3, as DNA: TGTGCCAGCGGGGGACAGGGGTACGAGCAGTACTTC.

The V gene is TRBV27, the J gene TRBJ2-5; TRBD2 aligns across 9 bases. CDR3 size: 13 residues. Germline-derived CDR1 and CDR2 are MNHEY and SMNVEV (reference sequence). The J segment lost 0 bases and the V segment lost 8 bases, leaving 1 base of the junction unmatched. The CDR3: CASAGGYQETQYF. CDR3 nucleotide sequence: TGTGCCAGCGCGGGGGGGTACCAAGAGACCCAGTACTTC.

This clone turned up a few times. The rearrangement uses TRBV2 and TRBJ2-3; the D is unclear. Trimming stripped 8 bases from V and 6 bases from J, with 9 bases between. CDR1 is SNHLY and CDR2 is FYNNEI in the germline V gene. The CDR3 spans 11 residues. CDR3 residues: CASYQRDTQYF. The CDR3 DNA reads as TGTGCCAGCTACCAAAGGGATACGCAGTATTTT. Complete variable domain (other parts from reference TRBV2 and TRBJ2-3): EPEVTQTPSHQVTQMGQEVILRCVPISNHLYFYWYRQILGQKVEFLVSFYNNEISEKSEIFDDQFSVERPDGSNFTLKIRSTKLEDSAMYFCASYQRDTQYFGPGTRLTVL.

This clone turned up a few times. V usage is TRBV7-2 and J usage is TRBJ2-5; D is ambiguous. Germline V CDR1 and CDR2: SGHTA, FQGNSA. Trimming left V 0 bases short and J 2 bases short, with 10 bases between. The CDR3 is 15 amino acids. CDR3 region: CASSLAGALQETQYF. The CDR3 coding sequence is TGTGCCAGCAGCTTAGCCGGAGCCCTTCAAGAGACCCAGTACTTC.

This clone came up a few times. The V call is TRBV6-5, the J call TRBJ2-5; D possibly corresponds to TRBD1 (6 bases). Germline loops: CDR1 MNHEY, CDR2 SVGAGI. V was cut by 7 bases and J by 2 bases, with 11 bases left in between. The CDR3 extends over 13 amino acids. The CDR3 DNA is TGTGCCAGCACAGGGGACGAACAAGAGACCCAGTACTTC. Its protein is CASTGDEQETQYF.

This clone was seen a handful of times. V gene TRBV30 combines with J gene TRBJ1-4; D unresolved. Trimming removed 2 bases from V and 4 bases from J, with 8 bases in between. Germline CDR1 and CDR2: GTSNPN and SVGIG (reference sequence). The CDR3 is 13 amino acids. The CDR3 bases are TGTGCCTGGAGTAAGGACCTTAATGAAAAACTGTTTTTT. The encoded protein is CAWSKDLNEKLFF. The full variable domain, in which reference TRBV30 and TRBJ1-4 provide the parts outside the CDR3, is SQTIHQWPATLVQPVGSPLSLECTVEGTSNPNLYWYRQAAGRGLQLLFYSVGIGQISSEVPQNLSASRPQDRQFILSSKKLLLSDSGFYLCAWSKDLNEKLFFGSGTQLSVL.

This clone turned up a few times. The chain carries TRBV7-9 and TRBJ2-5, with TRBD2 matching 12 bases. The CDR3 loop spans 15 amino acids. Germline V gene lookup returns CDR1 SEHNR and CDR2 FQNEAQ (reference sequence). V shed 4 bases and J 9 bases; nucleotides not matched to a gene: 9. The CDR3 region has the DNA TGTGCCAGCAGCTGGACGACTAGCGGGGGTTCGGCCCAGTACTTC. Protein product: CASSWTTSGGSAQYF.

V gene TRBV4-3 combines with J gene TRBJ2-1; maybe TRBD2 (6 bases). This CDR3 comprises 16 residues. The V gene lost 0 bases and the J gene lost 5 bases, with 14 bases spanning the gap. In germline, CDR1 is LGHNA, CDR2 YSLEER. CDR3 DNA: TGCGCCAGCAGCCAAGAAGGAGCGGGTAAAAACAATGAGCAGTTCTTC. Translating gives CASSQEGAGKNNEQFF.

The table lists this clone with a few counts. One junction end disagrees with the germline gene, perhaps due to a read error. The V call is TRBV10-1, the J call TRBJ2-3; TRBD2 matches at 8 bases. The V gene's germline CDR1 is WNHNN and CDR2 SYGVQD (reference sequence). This CDR3 is 13 amino acids long. The CDR3 reads CASSGTSIDTQYF. DNA for the CDR3: TGCGCCAGCAGTGGGACTAGCATAGATACGCAGTATTTT.

The chain joins TRBV2 to TRBJ2-1; 15 bases are shared with TRBD2. Unmatched junction bases numbered 7, after V lost 7 bases and J lost 0 bases. This CDR3 is built from 18 residues. The germline CDR1 and CDR2 sequences are SNHLY and FYNNEI. CDR3 nucleotides: TGTGCCAGCACCCCCGGGACTAGCGGGGGGTACTCCTACAATGAGCAGTTCTTC. This gives the protein CASTPGTSGGYSYNEQFF.

The table lists this clone with a few counts. The CDR3 nucleotides are TGTGCCAGCTCACCGGCAGCGGGGCAGGGCTACGAGCAGTACTTC. This translates into CASSPAAGQGYEQYF. The J gene is TRBJ2-7, the V gene TRBV18; 7 bases align to TRBD2. After removal of 3 bases from V and 3 bases from J, the junction contained 8 bases not matched to a gene. CDR1 and CDR2 (germline): KGHSH, LQKENI. The CDR3 loop spans 15 amino acids.